This note documents a single T cell receptor (beta chain) sequence. Produced via immunoSEQ multiplex PCR; TCRdb's table is partial and in-frame only. The table has around 100,000 clones, around nine tenths seen once. The data are from a study of blood T cell repertoires in COVID-19. About the research overall: From the United States, Italy and Spain came samples of acute and convalescent COVID-19. Sources were T cells, B-cell-depleted T cells, or PBMCs; the material itself was cDNA or gDNA.

The sample consisted of peripheral blood. The source is a man aged 45-65 years with acute or convalescent COVID-19.

The CDR3 loop is CASSAGLAGGPDTQYF. DNA of the CDR3: TGTGCCAGCAGCGCCGGACTAGCGGGAGGGCCAGATACGCAGTATTTT. V gene TRBV3-1 (or the pseudogene TRBV3-2) combines with J gene TRBJ2-3; 15 nucleotides agree with TRBD2. V dropped 5 bases and J dropped 4; count of bases not matched to a gene: 4. The CDR3 contains 16 residues. Per germline, CDR1 LGHDT and CDR2 YNNKEL (reference sequence).